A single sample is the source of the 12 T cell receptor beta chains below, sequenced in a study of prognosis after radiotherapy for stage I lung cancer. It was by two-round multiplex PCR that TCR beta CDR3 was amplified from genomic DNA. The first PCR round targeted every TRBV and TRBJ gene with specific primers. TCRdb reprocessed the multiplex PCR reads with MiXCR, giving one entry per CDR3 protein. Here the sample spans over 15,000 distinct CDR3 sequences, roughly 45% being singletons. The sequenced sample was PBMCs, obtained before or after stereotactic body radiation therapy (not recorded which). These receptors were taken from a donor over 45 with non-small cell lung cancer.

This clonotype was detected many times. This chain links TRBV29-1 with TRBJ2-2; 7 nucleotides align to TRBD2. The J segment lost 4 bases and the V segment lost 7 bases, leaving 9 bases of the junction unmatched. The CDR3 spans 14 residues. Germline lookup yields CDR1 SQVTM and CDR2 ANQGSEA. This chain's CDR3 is CSATTGGGTGELFF. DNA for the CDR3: TGCAGCGCGACAACTGGGGGGGGCACCGGGGAGCTGTTTTTT.

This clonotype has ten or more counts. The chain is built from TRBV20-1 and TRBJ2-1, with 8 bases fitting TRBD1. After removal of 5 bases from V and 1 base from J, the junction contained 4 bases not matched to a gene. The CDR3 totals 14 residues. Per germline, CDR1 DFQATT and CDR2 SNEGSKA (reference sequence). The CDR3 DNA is TGCAGTGCTTATGACAGGGGTTCCTACAATGAGCAGTTCTTC. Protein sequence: CSAYDRGSYNEQFF.

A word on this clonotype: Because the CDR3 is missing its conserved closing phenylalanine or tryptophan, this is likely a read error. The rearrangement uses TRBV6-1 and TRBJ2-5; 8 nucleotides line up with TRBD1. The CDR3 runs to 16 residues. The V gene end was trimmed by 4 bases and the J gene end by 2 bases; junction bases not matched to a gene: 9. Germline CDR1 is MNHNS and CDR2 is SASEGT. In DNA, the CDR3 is TGTGCCAGCAGTGGAAGGACAGGGACCCTTCAAGAGACCCAGTACTTA. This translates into CASSGRTGTLQETQYL.

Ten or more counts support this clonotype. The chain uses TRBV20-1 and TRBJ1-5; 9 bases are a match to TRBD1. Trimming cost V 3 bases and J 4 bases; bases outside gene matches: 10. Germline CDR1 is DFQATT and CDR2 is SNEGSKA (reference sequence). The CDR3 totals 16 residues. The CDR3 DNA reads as TGCAGTGCTAGGGGGGCACAGGGGGCACGGAATCAGCCCCAGCATTTT. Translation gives CSARGAQGARNQPQHF.

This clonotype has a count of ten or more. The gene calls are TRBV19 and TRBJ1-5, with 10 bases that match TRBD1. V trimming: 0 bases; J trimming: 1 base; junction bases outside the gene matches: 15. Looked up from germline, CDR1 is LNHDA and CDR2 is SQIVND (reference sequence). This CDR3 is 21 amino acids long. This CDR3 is CASSIDGLGDRGRISNQPQHF. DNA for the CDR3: TGTGCCAGTAGTATAGATGGATTAGGGGACAGGGGTCGTATCAGCAATCAGCCCCAGCATTTT.

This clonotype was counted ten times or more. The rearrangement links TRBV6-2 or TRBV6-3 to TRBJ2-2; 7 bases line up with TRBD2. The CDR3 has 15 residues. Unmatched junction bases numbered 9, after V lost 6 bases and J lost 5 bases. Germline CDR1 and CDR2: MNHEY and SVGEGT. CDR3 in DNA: TGTGCCAGCAGCCTCCTCCTAGCGGTAACCGGGGAGCTGTTTTTT. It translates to CASSLLLAVTGELFF.

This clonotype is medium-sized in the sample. The DNA of the CDR3 is TGTGCCTGGAGCGATATGACAGGGGGTCAGCCCCAGCATTTT. Translation gives CAWSDMTGGQPQHF. The chain employs TRBV30 and TRBJ1-5, with 9 bases identical to TRBD1. There are 14 residues in the CDR3. From germline, CDR1 is GTSNPN and CDR2 SVGIG (reference sequence). The trim removed 3 bases at V and 6 bases at J, leaving 6 bases unmatched.

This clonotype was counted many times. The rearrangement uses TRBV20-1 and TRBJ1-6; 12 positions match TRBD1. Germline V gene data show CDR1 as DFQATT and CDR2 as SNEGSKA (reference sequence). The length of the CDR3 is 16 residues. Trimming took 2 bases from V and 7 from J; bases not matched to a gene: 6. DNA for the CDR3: TGCAGTGCTAGAAGGGGACAGGGGGCGCAGAATTCACCCCTCCACTTT. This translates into CSARRGQGAQNSPLHF.

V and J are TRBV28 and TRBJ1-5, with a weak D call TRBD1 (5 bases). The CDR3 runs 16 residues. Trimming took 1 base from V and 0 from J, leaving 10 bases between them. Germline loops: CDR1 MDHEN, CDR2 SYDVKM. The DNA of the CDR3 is TGTGCCAGCAGTTTATCAGGAGGGGTTAGCAATCAGCCCCAGCATTTT. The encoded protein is CASSLSGGVSNQPQHF. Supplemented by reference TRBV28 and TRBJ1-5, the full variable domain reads DVKVTQSSRYLVKRTGEKVFLECVQDMDHENMFWYRQDPGLGLRLIYFSYDVKMKEKGDIPEGYSVSREKKERFSLILESASTNQTSMYLCASSLSGGVSNQPQHFGDGTRLSIL.

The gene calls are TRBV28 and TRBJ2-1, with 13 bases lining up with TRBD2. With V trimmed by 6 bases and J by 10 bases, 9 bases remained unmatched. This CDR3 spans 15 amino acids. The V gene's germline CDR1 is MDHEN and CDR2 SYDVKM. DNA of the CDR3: TGTGCCAGCAGAATCACTAGCGGGAGGGGTTTCGAGCAGTTCTTC. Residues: CASRITSGRGFEQFF.

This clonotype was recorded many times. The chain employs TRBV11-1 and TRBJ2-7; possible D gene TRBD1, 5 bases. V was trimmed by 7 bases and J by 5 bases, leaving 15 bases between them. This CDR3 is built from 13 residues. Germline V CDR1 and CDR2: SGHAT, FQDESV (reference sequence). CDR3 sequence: CASKYIWGHEQYF. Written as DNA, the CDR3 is TGTGCCAGCAAGTATATATGGGGCCACGAGCAGTACTTC.

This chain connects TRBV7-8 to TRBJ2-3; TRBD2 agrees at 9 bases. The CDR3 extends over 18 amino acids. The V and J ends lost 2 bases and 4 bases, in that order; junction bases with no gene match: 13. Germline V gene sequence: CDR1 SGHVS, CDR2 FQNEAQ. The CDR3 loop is CASSLLGASGMRADTQYF. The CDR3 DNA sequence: TGTGCCAGCAGCTTATTGGGGGCTAGCGGGATGAGGGCAGATACGCAGTATTTT.